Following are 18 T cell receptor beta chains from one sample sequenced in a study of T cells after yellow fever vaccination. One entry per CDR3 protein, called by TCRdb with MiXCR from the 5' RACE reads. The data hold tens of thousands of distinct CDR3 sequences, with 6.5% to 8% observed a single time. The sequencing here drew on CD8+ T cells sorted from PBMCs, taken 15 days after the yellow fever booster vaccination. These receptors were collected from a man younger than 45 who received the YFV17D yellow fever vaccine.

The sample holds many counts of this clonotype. The CDR3: CASSQVPGQVGETQYF. The CDR3 nucleotides read TGCGCCAGCAGCCAAGTACCCGGACAGGTCGGAGAGACCCAGTACTTC. The V gene is TRBV4-3, the J gene TRBJ2-5; 7 bases map to TRBD1. The CDR3 consists of 16 residues. Looked up from germline, CDR1 is LGHNA and CDR2 is YSLEER. The ends lost 1 base at V and 4 bases at J; junction bases unmatched: 9.

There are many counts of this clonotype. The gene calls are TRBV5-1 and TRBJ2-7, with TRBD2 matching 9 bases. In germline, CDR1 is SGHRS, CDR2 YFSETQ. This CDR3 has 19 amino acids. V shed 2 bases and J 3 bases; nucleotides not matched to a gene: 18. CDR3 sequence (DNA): TGCGCCAGCAGCTTCTCAGGGTCTCAGACTAGCGGAGACCTCTACGAGCAGTACTTC. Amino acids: CASSFSGSQTSGDLYEQYF.

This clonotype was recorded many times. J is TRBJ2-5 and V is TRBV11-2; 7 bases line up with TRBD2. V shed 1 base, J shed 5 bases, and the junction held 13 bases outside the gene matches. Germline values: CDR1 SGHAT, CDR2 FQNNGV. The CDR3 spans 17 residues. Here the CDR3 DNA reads TGTGCCAGCAGCTTAGCTCAGTTCCTAGAGGGAGGGGAGACCCAGTACTTC. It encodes CASSLAQFLEGGETQYF.

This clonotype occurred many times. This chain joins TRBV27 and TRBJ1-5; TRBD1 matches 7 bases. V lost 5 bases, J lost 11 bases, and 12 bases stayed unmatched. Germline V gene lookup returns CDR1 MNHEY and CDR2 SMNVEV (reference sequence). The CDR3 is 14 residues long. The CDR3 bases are TGTGCCAGCAGTCTCTCTGTCACCCAGGGGGCCCAGCATTTT. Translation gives CASSLSVTQGAQHF.

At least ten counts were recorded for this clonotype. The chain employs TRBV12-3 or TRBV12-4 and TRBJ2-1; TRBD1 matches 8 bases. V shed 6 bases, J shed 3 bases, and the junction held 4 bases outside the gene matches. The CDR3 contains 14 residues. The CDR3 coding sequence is TGTGCCAGCAGAGACAGGGGCAGCTACAATGAGCAGTTCTTC. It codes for CASRDRGSYNEQFF.

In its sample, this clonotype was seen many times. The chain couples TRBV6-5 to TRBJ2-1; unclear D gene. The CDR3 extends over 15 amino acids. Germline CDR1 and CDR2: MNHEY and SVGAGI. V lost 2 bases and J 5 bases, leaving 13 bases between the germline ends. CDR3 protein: CASSYGYSVDNEQFF. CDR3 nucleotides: TGTGCCAGCAGTTACGGATACAGCGTCGACAATGAGCAGTTCTTC.

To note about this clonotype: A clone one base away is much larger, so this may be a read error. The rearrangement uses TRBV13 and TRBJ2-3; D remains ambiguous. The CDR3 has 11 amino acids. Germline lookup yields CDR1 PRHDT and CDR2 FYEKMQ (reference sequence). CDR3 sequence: CASCFGDTQYF. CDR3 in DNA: TGTGCCAGCTGCTTCGGGGATACGCAGTATTTT. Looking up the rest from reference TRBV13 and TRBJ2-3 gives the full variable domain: AAGVIQSPRHLIKEKRETATLKCYPIPRHDTVYWYQQGPGQDPQFLISFYEKMQSDKGSIPDRFSAQQFSDYHSELNMSSLELGDSALYFCASCFGDTQYFGPGTRLTVL.

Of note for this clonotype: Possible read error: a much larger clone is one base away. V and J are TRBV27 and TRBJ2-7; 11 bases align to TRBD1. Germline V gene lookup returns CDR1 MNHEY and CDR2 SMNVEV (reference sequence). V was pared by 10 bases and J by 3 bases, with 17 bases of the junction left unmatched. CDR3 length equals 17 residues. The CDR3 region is CAISPYMLGTGGYEQYF. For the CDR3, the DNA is TGTGCCATCAGCCCCTATATGCTCGGGACAGGGGGCTACGAGCAGTACTTC.

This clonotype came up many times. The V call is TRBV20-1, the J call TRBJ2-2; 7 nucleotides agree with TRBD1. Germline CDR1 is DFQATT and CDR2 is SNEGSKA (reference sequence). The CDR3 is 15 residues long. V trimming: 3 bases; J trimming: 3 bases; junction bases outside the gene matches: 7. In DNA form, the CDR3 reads TGCAGTGCTAGTACTCGGGACAGAGACACCGGGGAGCTGTTTTTT. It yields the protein CSASTRDRDTGELFF.

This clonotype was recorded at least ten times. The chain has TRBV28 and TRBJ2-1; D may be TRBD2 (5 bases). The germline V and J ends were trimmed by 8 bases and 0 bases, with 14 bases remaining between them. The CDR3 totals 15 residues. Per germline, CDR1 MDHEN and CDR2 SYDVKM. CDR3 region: CASLRTLSSYNEQFF. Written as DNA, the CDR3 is TGTGCCAGCCTTCGGACTTTGAGCTCCTACAATGAGCAGTTCTTC.

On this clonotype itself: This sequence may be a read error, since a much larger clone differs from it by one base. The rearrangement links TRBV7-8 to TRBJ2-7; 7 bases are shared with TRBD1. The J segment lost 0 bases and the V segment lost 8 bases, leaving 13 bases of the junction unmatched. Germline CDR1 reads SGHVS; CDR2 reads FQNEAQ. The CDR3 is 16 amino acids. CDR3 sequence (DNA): TGTGCCAGCGGCCAACCAGGGGGAGCGAGCTCCTACGAGCAGTACTTC. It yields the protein CASGQPGGASSYEQYF.

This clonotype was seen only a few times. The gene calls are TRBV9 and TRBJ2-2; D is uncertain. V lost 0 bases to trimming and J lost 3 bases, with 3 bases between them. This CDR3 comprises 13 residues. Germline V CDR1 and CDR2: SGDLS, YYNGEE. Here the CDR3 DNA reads TGTGCCAGCAGCGTAGTCTACACCGGGGAGCTGTTTTTT. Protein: CASSVVYTGELFF.

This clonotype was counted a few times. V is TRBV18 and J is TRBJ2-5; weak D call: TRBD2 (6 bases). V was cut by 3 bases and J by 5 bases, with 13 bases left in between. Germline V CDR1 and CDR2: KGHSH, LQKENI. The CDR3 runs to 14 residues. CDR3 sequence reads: CASSPTSQEETQYF. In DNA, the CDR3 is TGTGCCAGCTCACCTACTAGCCAGGAGGAGACCCAGTACTTC.

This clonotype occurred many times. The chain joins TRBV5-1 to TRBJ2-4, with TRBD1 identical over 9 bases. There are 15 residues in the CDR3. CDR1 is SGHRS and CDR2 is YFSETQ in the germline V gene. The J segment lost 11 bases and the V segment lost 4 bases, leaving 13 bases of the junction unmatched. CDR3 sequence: CASSHTSGQGRVQYF. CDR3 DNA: TGCGCCAGCAGCCACACCTCGGGACAGGGACGAGTTCAGTACTTC.

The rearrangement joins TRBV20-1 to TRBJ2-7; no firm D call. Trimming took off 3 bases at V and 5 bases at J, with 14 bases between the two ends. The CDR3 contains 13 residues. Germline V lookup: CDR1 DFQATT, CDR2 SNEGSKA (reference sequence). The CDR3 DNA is TGCAGTGCTAGTCCGCCGGATTGGAACGAGCAGTACTTC. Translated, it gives CSASPPDWNEQYF.

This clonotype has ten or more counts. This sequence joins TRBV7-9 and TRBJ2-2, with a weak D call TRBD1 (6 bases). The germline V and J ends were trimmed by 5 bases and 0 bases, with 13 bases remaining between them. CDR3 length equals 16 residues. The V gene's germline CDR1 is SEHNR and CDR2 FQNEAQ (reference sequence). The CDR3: CASSHPGQTNTGELFF. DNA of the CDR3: TGTGCCAGCAGCCACCCGGGACAAACGAACACCGGGGAGCTGTTTTTT.

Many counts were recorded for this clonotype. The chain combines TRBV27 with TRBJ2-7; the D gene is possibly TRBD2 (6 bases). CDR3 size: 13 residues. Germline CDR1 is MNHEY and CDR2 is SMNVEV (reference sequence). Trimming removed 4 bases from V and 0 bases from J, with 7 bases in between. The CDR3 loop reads CASSWRGSYEQYF. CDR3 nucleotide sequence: TGTGCCAGCAGTTGGCGGGGCTCCTACGAGCAGTACTTC.

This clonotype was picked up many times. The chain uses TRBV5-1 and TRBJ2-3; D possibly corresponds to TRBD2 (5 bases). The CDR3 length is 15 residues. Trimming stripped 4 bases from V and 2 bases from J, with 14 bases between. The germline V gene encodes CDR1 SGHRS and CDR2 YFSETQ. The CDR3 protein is CASSPLWGATDTQYF. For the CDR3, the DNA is TGCGCCAGCAGCCCGCTTTGGGGAGCCACAGATACGCAGTATTTT.